This entry features one TCR beta chain sequence. Its antigen is unknown. No clone much larger than this one lies a single base away; base qualities are absent. To prepare the library, the immunoSEQ multiplex PCR assay was applied. A mixture of 60 forward primers for TCR Vbeta segments and 13 reverse primers for TCR Jbeta segments was used in the multiplex PCR. A multiplex PCR assay on genomic DNA amplified the CDR3 region of rearranged TCR beta genes. The Illumina HiSeq System was used to sequence the amplified TCR beta libraries as 87-base-pair reads. The study's own analysis went as follows. Across the roughly 670 repertoires, a later analysis counted 60 million to 90 million unique TCR beta chains, approximately 12 million of which were shared by at least two donors. To remove PCR and sequencing errors, raw reads were error-corrected and collapsed into unique sequences using a nearest-neighbor algorithm that merged closely related sequences. V, D and J gene segments were assigned by aligning CDR3 sequences to IMGT reference sequences. For a sequence to be retained, a match of at least six nucleotides to both a V gene segment and a J gene segment was required. A rearrangement counted as productive if the CDR3 had no stop codons and remained in frame with V and J, and every other rearrangement counted as non-productive. Following IMGT convention, CDR3 was defined as the stretch from the second conserved V-encoded cysteine up to the conserved J-encoded phenylalanine. Sequences without an unambiguous match to a single V gene segment were excluded from the earlier analysis of approximately 600 of the donors. In an earlier analysis of more than 500 of the donors, a V segment was called functional when productive rearrangements were above 56.7%, and segregating when the standard deviation between donors exceeded 5%. To diagnose cytomegalovirus status from the catalog of TCR beta chain sequences, a statistical classification framework was built. In a later analysis, TCR nucleotide sequences were compared against IMGT/GENE-DB human TR gene sequences so that V and J genes could be assigned. A later analysis assigned CDR3 sequences and most-parsimonious VDJ recombination scenarios with the TCRdist pipeline. In a later analysis, each TCR beta chain was defined by its CDR3 amino acid sequence together with its V-gene family, and reads lacking a unique V-gene family were excluded. In a later analysis, fewer than 650 highly shared, low-generation-probability nucleotide sequences were removed to address suspected cross-contamination and a sequencing artifact. In a later analysis, a clonal expansion index for each public chain was calculated from normalized within-repertoire ranks of inferred template counts. Generation probabilities in a later analysis came from a VDJ recombination model fitted to out-of-frame rearrangements, and those results were checked against IGoR. Hypergeometric tests were used in a later analysis to score TCR-TCR, TCR-HLA and TCR-CMV co-occurrence, with a repertoire-size bias correction applied to the TCR pairs. False discovery rates were estimated in a later analysis by permuting HLA or CMV assignments 20 times. In a later analysis, co-occurring TCRs were grouped using DBSCAN, with TCRdist sequence similarity added in when clustering inside HLA-allele-positive subsets. Co-occurrence clustering excluded repertoires with fewer than 30,000 or more than 120,000 public chains, plus five with anomalous nucleotide sharing. TCRdb holds this immuneACCESS table with in-frame rearrangements only. Some clones are missing; in checked studies, unresolved V genes explain under half, and the rest has no known cause. The V and J calls and clone size are taken from that table; D and trimming were inferred from the DNA. Across this sample there are about 84,000 clones, with 78% seen only once. The ten most abundant clones make up roughly 2.6% of the sample.

The cohort consisted of 650 to 850 healthy bone marrow donors. All cohort members were sampled while nominally healthy, although unrecorded immune exposures were likely present. The donor was CMV seropositive and was included in the group of approximately 300 seropositive cohort members. Each donor provided a peripheral blood sample, and peripheral blood mononuclear cells were used for TCR beta sequencing. Genomic DNA extraction from the blood cell samples was performed with the Qiagen DNeasy Blood Extraction Kit. For this chain, trimming is 0 bases at the V end and 8 bases at the J end, and the number of junction bases without a gene match is 11. The CDR3 numbers 16 residues from cysteine through phenylalanine. Only the CDR3 region is kept as DNA, spanning 48 bases read in frame from base 1. From the germline V gene, CDR1 is MGHRA and CDR2 is YSYEKL. The data are from a study of cytomegalovirus exposure and HLA in healthy donors (dated by TCRdb to 2015 to 2018). Background on the whole study: An earlier analysis of some 600 of the donors reported roughly 300 Gb of sequence data and around 120 million unique TCR beta sequences obtained from around 180 million T cells. Among some 410 genotyped donors of the cohort, an average of about 240,000 unique TCR beta nucleotide sequences was sequenced per donor, of which about 18% were non-productive. HLA typing included class I and class II loci at four-digit resolution. All discovery cohort repertoires had been generated using a single sequencing platform. The study combined high-throughput TCR immunosequencing, statistical association of individual TCRs with disease status, and machine learning to predict cytomegalovirus infection status. A later analysis re-examined previously published TCR beta repertoires from about 700 donors and added high-resolution HLA genotyping to investigate patterns of TCR occurrence. The genetic ancestry cluster associated with self-reported Caucasian donors included 80% to 90% of the roughly 400 genotyped donors. An early release covering about 600 HLA-typed donors comprised approximately 290 gigabases of sequencing data and roughly 86 million unique TCR sequences. In addition to the first cohort of roughly 670 subjects, a separate validation cohort of 100 to 150 different subjects was used. Genome-wide SNP genotypes for about three fifths of the roughly 670 donors were used in a later genetic analysis, which treated that subset as a discovery cohort. In the later analysis, no new phenotypic data were used to find candidate immune exposures; instead, reliance was placed on TCR beta sequences and their occurrence across donors. The study used immunosequencing to profile the T cell repertoires of approximately 690 subjects and linked those repertoires to cytomegalovirus serostatus. Typing coverage varied by locus: roughly 629-640 donors for A, B, C, DRB1 and DQB1; roughly 510 for DQA1; around 610 for DPA1; approximately 470 for DPB1. The study aimed to test whether signatures of past pathogen exposure could be identified by cataloging public T cell receptors. Donor age, sex, ethnicity and CMV serostatus were collected together with the repertoire data. Several DR-DQ haplotypes were handled as single units for association and clustering, since linkage in the cohort was strong. An earlier analysis of around 640 of the donors used high-throughput TCR beta sequencing to judge whether each TCR beta V gene segment behaved as functional or pseudogenic. What the study reported, not specific to this receptor: Roughly uniform sequencing depth across donors was assumed in presence/absence analyses, although this assumption may not hold. A further reported finding was that TCR beta sequences accurately predicted the HLA-A and HLA-B alleles for most subjects in the first cohort. Only TCR beta chains were sequenced in this cohort, and the absence of alpha or paired-chain data limited detectable features. The classifier was reported to diagnose cytomegalovirus status with high specificity and sensitivity in both the original and validation cohorts. Strong co-occurrence of HLA alleles, especially DR and DQ, made assigning TCR associations to individual alleles difficult. A later analysis found that TCR association rates varied across HLA loci, with DRB1 alleles showing the most associated TCRs and HLA-C alleles the fewest. A later genetic analysis reported fewer N-insertions in productive TCRs among donors in an Asian-associated ancestry cluster than the roughly 700-donor mean. For the cohort, immune exposure information was limited to CMV serostatus. It was suggested by the authors that the approach could potentially be generalized to other disease states and immunological phenotypes. Around 16 rarely observed V segments, including chromosome 9 orphons, were excluded from the earlier analysis of several hundred of the donors because counts were too low. In an earlier analysis of approximately 590 of the donors, most TCR beta V segments were observed in productive rearrangements about 87% or about 30% of the time, broadly matching IMGT annotations. Most TCR sequences were seen in very few donors, while some public TCRs were found in many individuals. In vitro tests confirmed that three of the cytomegalovirus-associated TCR beta chains recognize cytomegalovirus antigens. A total of roughly 160 TCR beta chains were listed by the study as associated with cytomegalovirus. Linkage disequilibrium might explain the correlated functional status among segregating V segments, but an unknown experimental factor could not be excluded. In a later analysis, HLA-associated TCR beta chains were found to be more clonally expanded and to have lower generation probabilities than equally common non-associated chains. A later genetic analysis associated a missense DCLRE1C variant with V-gene and J-gene trimming of TCR beta chains, and an independent cohort replicated the association. The 87-base-pair reads could not distinguish some IMGT-functional V segments, including TRBV6-2 and TRBV6-3, so those segments were excluded. In a later analysis, most CMV-associated TCR beta chains were found to appear HLA-restricted, with HLA associations seemingly driven largely by CMV exposure. A group of highly shared sequence variants was considered likely to be a technical artifact of the sequencing pipeline. HLA typing was unavailable for some donors at each locus, so association tests used only the typed subset. Specific HLA alleles were associated with over 15,000 TCR beta sequences at a false discovery rate of 0.05 in a later analysis. Several of the top co-occurrence clusters appeared to be linked to parvovirus B19, influenza, CMV and Epstein-Barr virus, according to a later analysis.

The sequenced material came from PBMCs. The V and J segments used are TRBV4-1 and TRBJ2-7, with 9 bases aligning to TRBD1. This receptor was obtained from a male donor in good health and CMV-seropositive. The CDR3 reads CASSQDHGQGPPKQYF. The nucleotide sequence reads TGCGCCAGCAGCCAAGATCACGGACAGGGGCCGCCTAAGCAGTACTTC.